The 25 T cell receptor beta chains in this list originate from one sample, sequenced in a study of T cells in localized non-small cell lung cancer. Assay used: immunoSEQ multiplex PCR; TCRdb lists only in-frame clones, some missing. The repertoire holds a few thousand clones, with about 34% as singletons. This sample comprised lung tumor tissue, obtained before any cancer treatment. The receptors derive from a man between 40 and 69 years old with stage II squamous cell lung carcinoma.

The V and J genes are TRBV9 and TRBJ2-7; D is unclear. V lost 5 bases and J lost 1, with 13 bases in between. Germline V gene data show CDR1 as SGDLS and CDR2 as YYNGEE. The CDR3 sequence is 14 residues long. CDR3 sequence: CASSVISGSYEQYF. CDR3 bases: TGTGCCAGCAGTGTAATCTCCGGTTCCTACGAGCAGTACTTC. Full variable domain (remainder filled in from reference TRBV9 and TRBJ2-7): DSGVTQTPKHLITATGQRVTLRCSPRSGDLSVYWYQQSLDQGLQFLIQYYNGEERAKGNILERFSAQQFPDLHSELNLSSLELGDSALYFCASSVISGSYEQYFGPGTRLTVT.

This clone was seen only once. The genes are TRBV29-1 and TRBJ2-7; the match to TRBD2 covers 8 bases. J lost 4 bases, V lost 5 bases, and 10 bases had no gene match. The CDR3 has 14 residues. Germline CDR1 SQVTM, CDR2 ANQGSEA. The CDR3 region has the DNA TGCAGCGTTTCCCTTTCTAGCGGGTATTACGAGCAGTACTTC. As protein: CSVSLSSGYYEQYF.

V and J are TRBV28 and TRBJ2-3; D remains unclear. Between the trimmed V and J ends, which lost 5 bases and 5 bases, there was a span of 17 bases. Per germline, CDR1 MDHEN and CDR2 SYDVKM. This CDR3 has 15 residues. The CDR3 DNA reads as TGTGCCAGCAGTCTGGCCCGGTCGAGCCTAGATACGCAGTATTTT. Its translation: CASSLARSSLDTQYF.

The V gene is TRBV7-5, the J gene TRBJ1-2. TRBV7-5 is flagged as a pseudogene. CDR3 length: 14 amino acids. The CDR3 loop reads CASSLETRRGGYTF. The CDR3 DNA reads TGTGCCAGCAGCTTAGAGACCCGACGGGGTGGCTACACCTTC.

This clone has just a few counts. This chain uses TRBV8-2 with TRBJ2-7; TRBD2, the D gene given by the table, was not confirmed from the DNA. TRBV8-2 is an annotated pseudogene. The CDR3 runs to 14 residues. In nucleotides, the CDR3 is TGTGCCAGCAGCCGAACCTACGACTCCTACGAGCAGTACTTC. Its protein is CASSRTYDSYEQYF.

The J gene is TRBJ2-3, the V gene TRBV6-8; no reliable D call. This CDR3 comprises 15 residues. Trimming left V 7 bases short and J 2 bases short, with 16 bases between. CDR1 is MNHGY, CDR2 SAAAGT, per germline. The CDR3 DNA follows: TGTGCCAGCACTTTGTACAGCGACCCCACAGATACGCAGTATTTT. The encoded protein is CASTLYSDPTDTQYF.

This clone showed up just a few times. The rearrangement uses TRBV6-8 and TRBJ2-5; D is uncertain. Trimming removed 4 bases at V and 1 base at J, with 7 bases between. CDR3 size: 13 residues. Germline CDR1 MNHGY, CDR2 SAAAGT. Here the CDR3 reads CASSWTSQETQYF. CDR3 sequence (DNA): TGTGCCAGCAGTTGGACCAGCCAAGAGACCCAGTACTTC.

This clone was recorded only once. V and J are TRBV28 and TRBJ1-2; D is perhaps TRBD1 (6 bases). CDR3 length: 14 amino acids. Germline V gene sequence: CDR1 MDHEN, CDR2 SYDVKM. V lost 3 bases and J 2 bases, leaving 10 bases between the germline ends. The CDR3 DNA reads as TGTGCCAGCAGTTTCCGGACAGAGAACTATGGCTACACCTTC. Translating gives CASSFRTENYGYTF.

This chain uses TRBV19 with TRBJ1-5, with no clear D. The germline V and J ends were trimmed by 3 bases and 1 base, with 1 base remaining between them. The CDR3 extends over 12 amino acids. Germline loops: CDR1 LNHDA, CDR2 SQIVND (reference sequence). The CDR3 loop is CASSISNQPQHF. The CDR3 DNA reads TGTGCCAGTAGTATCAGCAATCAGCCCCAGCATTTT.

This clone was detected only a few times. In DNA form, the CDR3 reads TGTGCCAGTAGTATCCCGACAGGGAGGAATGAGCAGTTCTTC. Residues: CASSIPTGRNEQFF. This sequence joins TRBV19 and TRBJ2-1; the D gene is possibly TRBD1 (7 bases). Germline V gene sequence: CDR1 LNHDA, CDR2 SQIVND (reference sequence). Deletions cut 3 bases from V and 7 bases from J, with 13 bases between. The CDR3 loop spans 14 amino acids.

This clone was seen only a few times. J is TRBJ2-1 and V is TRBV11-3, with 8 bases that match TRBD2. The CDR3 has 17 residues. J was trimmed by 4 bases and V by 5 bases; bases with no gene match: 13. CDR1 and CDR2 (germline): SGHNT, YENEEA. The CDR3 nucleotides read TGTGCCAGCAGCCCACGGGGGGGGAGCGGGGAGTACAATGAGCAGTTCTTC. This translates into CASSPRGGSGEYNEQFF.

This clone has a single count. The chain links TRBV19 to TRBJ2-5; no clear D gene. The CDR3 contains 11 residues. Germline V gene lookup returns CDR1 LNHDA and CDR2 SQIVND (reference sequence). V lost 5 bases and J 5 bases, leaving 6 bases between the germline ends. Here the CDR3 DNA reads TGTGCCAGTAGTTCGGGCGAGACCCAGTACTTC. Translation: CASSSGETQYF.

This chain uses TRBV11-3 with TRBJ2-6, with D unclear. The CDR3 loop spans 15 amino acids. Germline V gene data show CDR1 as SGHNT and CDR2 as YENEEA. Trimming shortened V by 8 bases and J by 0 bases, and 11 bases separated the two germline ends. This CDR3 is CASAEILSGANVLTF. Written as DNA, the CDR3 is TGTGCCAGCGCAGAAATTCTCTCTGGGGCCAACGTCCTGACTTTC.

The V call is TRBV6-8, the J call TRBJ2-3, with D tentatively TRBD1 (5 bases). The CDR3 has 13 amino acids. From germline, CDR1 is MNHGY and CDR2 SAAAGT. V was pared by 7 bases and J by 1 base, with 9 bases between. DNA for the CDR3: TGTGCCAGCACTGCACAGGGCACAGATACGCAGTATTTT. Translation gives CASTAQGTDTQYF.

The CDR3 DNA sequence: TGTGCCAGCAGTGGCGAAGCAACGGGCGAGCAGTACTTC. Protein: CASSGEATGEQYF. V gene TRBV9 combines with J gene TRBJ2-7; D remains unclear. The CDR3 covers 13 residues. Per the germline V gene, CDR1 is SGDLS and CDR2 is YYNGEE. Trimming took 5 bases from V and 6 from J, leaving 15 bases between them.

The V call is TRBV12-5, the J call TRBJ2-1; D is ambiguous. The CDR3 is made up of 13 amino acids. CDR1 and CDR2 from the germline V gene are LGHNT and FRNRAP. The CDR3, as DNA: TGTGCCAGCACCACTCAGATCTACAATGAGCAGTTCTTC. Amino acids: CASTTQIYNEQFF.

This clone has more than one count but fewer than ten. The chain combines TRBV6-8 with TRBJ2-7; 9 bases map to TRBD2. The CDR3 is 14 residues long. Losses at the gene ends were 6 bases for V and 3 bases for J; bases not matched to a gene: 6. Germline-derived CDR1 and CDR2 are MNHGY and SAAAGT. For the CDR3, the DNA is TGTGCCAGCAGGATACTAGCGGGTAACTACGAGCAGTACTTC. The encoded protein is CASRILAGNYEQYF.

The V and J genes are TRBV5-1 and TRBJ1-3; TRBD1 is a possible D gene (5 bases). The V gene's germline CDR1 is SGHRS and CDR2 YFSETQ. Trimming took off 4 bases at V and 2 bases at J, with 13 bases between the two ends. The CDR3 sequence is 15 residues long. CDR3: CASSPWGSAGNTIYF. Written as DNA, the CDR3 is TGCGCCAGCAGCCCCTGGGGGTCCGCTGGAAACACCATATATTTT.

This chain connects TRBV6-8 to TRBJ2-7, with 13 bases fitting TRBD2. V shed 10 bases and J 1 base; nucleotides not matched to a gene: 10. Looked up from germline, CDR1 is MNHGY and CDR2 is SAAAGT. The CDR3 is 16 residues long. The DNA for the CDR3 is TGTGCCATCAGCGGGGGGACTAGCGGGGTGTCCTACGAGCAGTACTTC. Translating gives CAISGGTSGVSYEQYF.

This clone appeared a few times. The gene calls are TRBV6-8 and TRBJ2-7; D ambiguous. V lost 0 bases and J 2 bases, leaving 8 bases between the germline ends. Germline V gene lookup returns CDR1 MNHGY and CDR2 SAAAGT. The CDR3 spans 14 residues. Written as DNA, the CDR3 is TGTGCCAGCAGTTACTCGACCAGAACCTACGAGCAGTACTTC. It specifies CASSYSTRTYEQYF.

The V call is TRBV19, the J call TRBJ1-1; D is unresolved. The CDR3 totals 17 residues. The germline gives CDR1 LNHDA, CDR2 SQIVND (reference sequence). V was pared by 1 base and J by 1 base, with 16 bases between. The CDR3 DNA sequence: TGTGCCAGTAGTATAGGGTCGAACACAATAAAGAACACTGAAGCTTTCTTT. This encodes CASSIGSNTIKNTEAFF. Combining the CDR3 with reference TRBV19 and TRBJ1-1 gives the whole variable domain DGGITQSPKYLFRKEGQNVTLSCEQNLNHDAMYWYRQDPGQGLRLIYYSQIVNDFQKGDIAEGYSVSREKKESFPLTVTSAQKNPTAFYLCASSIGSNTIKNTEAFFGQGTRLTVV.

This clone is classed as medium-sized. The V gene is TRBV6-8, the J gene TRBJ2-5, with D uncertain. The CDR3 length is 15 residues. V was trimmed by 1 base and J by 1 base, leaving 10 bases between them. The V gene's germline CDR1 is MNHGY and CDR2 SAAAGT. The CDR3 sequence: CASSYLPAPQETQYF. In DNA, the CDR3 is TGTGCCAGCAGTTACTTACCAGCCCCCCAAGAGACCCAGTACTTC.

This clone was observed a handful of times. This chain links TRBV11-3 with TRBJ2-7; D could derive from TRBD1 or TRBD2 (5 bases each). The germline V gene has CDR1 SGHNT and CDR2 YENEEA. V was trimmed by 5 bases and J by 2 bases, leaving 13 bases between them. The CDR3 is 14 residues long. CDR3: CASSLRTGPYEQYF. DNA for the CDR3: TGTGCCAGCAGCCTCCGGACGGGACCCTACGAGCAGTACTTC.

The chain is built from TRBV18 and TRBJ2-3; possibly TRBD2 for D (6 bases). With 2 bases removed from V and 0 bases from J, the gap between germline ends came to 9 bases. Germline V CDR1 and CDR2: KGHSH, LQKENI. The CDR3 contains 15 residues. This chain's CDR3 is CASSPGGTSTDTQYF. The CDR3 region has the DNA TGTGCCAGCTCACCAGGCGGGACTAGCACAGATACGCAGTATTTT.

This clone was observed a few times. This chain links TRBV6-8 with TRBJ1-1; perhaps TRBD1 as D (5 bases). The length of the CDR3 is 15 residues. Germline assignment: CDR1 MNHGY and CDR2 SAAAGT. With 7 bases removed from V and 7 bases from J, the gap between germline ends came to 22 bases. The CDR3 DNA sequence: TGTGCCAGCACACCCTTCTTCGGGGGAGAAAATGAAGCTTTCTTT. Amino acid sequence: CASTPFFGGENEAFF.